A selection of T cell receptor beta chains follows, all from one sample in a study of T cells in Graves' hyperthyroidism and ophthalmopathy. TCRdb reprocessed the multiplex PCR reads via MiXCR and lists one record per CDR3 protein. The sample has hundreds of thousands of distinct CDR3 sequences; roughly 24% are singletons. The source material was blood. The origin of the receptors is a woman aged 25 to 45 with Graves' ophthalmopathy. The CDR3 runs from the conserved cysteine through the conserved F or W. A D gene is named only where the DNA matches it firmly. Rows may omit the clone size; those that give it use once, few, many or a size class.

DNA: TGCGCCAGCAGCTTGTTTGGGACACCAACTAACTATGGCTACACCTTC
CDR3: CASSLFGTPTNYGYTF
size: many
D: .
J: TRBJ1-2
V: TRBV5-1

DNA: TGCAGTGCTTCCACAGGGGCGTCATCGGGCTACACCTTC
CDR3: CSASTGASSGYTF
size: .
D: TRBD1
J: TRBJ1-2
V: TRBV20-1

DNA: TGTGCCAGCAGTGTCAGGACAGTCCACCCCTTATCCATGAACACTGAAGCTTTCTTT
CDR3: CASSVRTVHPLSMNTEAFF
size: once
D: .
J: TRBJ1-1
V: TRBV6-1

DNA: TGTGCCAGCAGGATAGGGCTAACCACTGGAAACACCATATATTTT
CDR3: CASRIGLTTGNTIYF
size: many
D: .
J: TRBJ1-3
V: TRBV6-1

DNA: TGCGCCAGCAGTGCAAAAGAGCGAGCGGGAATTACCTACGAGCAGTACTTC
CDR3: CASSAKERAGITYEQYF
size: many
D: TRBD2
J: TRBJ2-7
V: TRBV10-1

DNA: TGTGCCAGCAGTTATGTCCCGGATTTCGGGAGTTATCATCAGCCCCAGCATTTT
CDR3: CASSYVPDFGSYHQPQHF
size: many
D: .
J: TRBJ1-5
V: TRBV6-2/TRBV6-3

DNA: TGTGCCAGCAGCCTAATAACAGGGGAGGATGGCTACACCTTC
CDR3: CASSLITGEDGYTF
size: .
D: TRBD1
J: TRBJ1-2
V: TRBV5-5

DNA: TGTGCCAGCGGTTTAACAGGGGAGGGCAATCAGCCCCAGCATTTT
CDR3: CASGLTGEGNQPQHF
size: many
D: TRBD1
J: TRBJ1-5
V: TRBV12-3/TRBV12-4

DNA: TGTGCCTGGAGTCCGACAGGTCTGAATGGCTACACCTTC
CDR3: CAWSPTGLNGYTF
size: many
D: .
J: TRBJ1-2
V: TRBV30

DNA: TGTGCCACCAGCAGAGCCTCAGGAGGCTACGAGCAGTACTTC
CDR3: CATSRASGGYEQYF
size: .
D: .
J: TRBJ2-7
V: TRBV15

DNA: TGTGCCAGCACCCAGTGGACGGATTTTCGGGGGTCTCCCCAAGCTTTCTTT
CDR3: CASTQWTDFRGSPQAFF
size: many
D: .
J: TRBJ1-1
V: TRBV11-1

DNA: TGTGCCAGCAGTCCTCTCAGACAGCCCGTTCTAGCTAACTATGGCTACACCTTC
CDR3: CASSPLRQPVLANYGYTF
size: many
D: .
J: TRBJ1-2
V: TRBV12-3/TRBV12-4

DNA: TGTGCCAGCAGTTTACTACGAGTAAAGGGACGGTTTAACTATGGCTACACCTTC
CDR3: CASSLLRVKGRFNYGYTF
size: many
D: .
J: TRBJ1-2
V: TRBV12-3/TRBV12-4

DNA: TGTGCCAGCAGACTAGCGGGAGGGTCCTACGAGCAGTACTTC
CDR3: CASRLAGGSYEQYF
size: .
D: TRBD2
J: TRBJ2-7
V: TRBV6-1

DNA: TGTGCCAGCAGCCCGGGACAGGAACCTCAGCCCCAGCATTTT
CDR3: CASSPGQEPQPQHF
size: .
D: TRBD1
J: TRBJ1-5
V: TRBV6-1

DNA: TGTGCCAGCAGCTTACTAAGGGGCTTTTCTGGAAACACCATATATTTT
CDR3: CASSLLRGFSGNTIYF
size: .
D: .
J: TRBJ1-3
V: TRBV7-8

DNA: TGCAGTGCTCAACCGGCGGGGGCCAAAAACATTAAGTACTTC
CDR3: CSAQPAGAKNIKYF
size: few
D: .
J: TRBJ2-4
V: TRBV20-1

DNA: TGTGCCAGCAGCCTGCCCACTACTAGCGGGGGGTTCACAGATACGCAGTATTTT
CDR3: CASSLPTTSGGFTDTQYF
size: .
D: TRBD2
J: TRBJ2-3
V: TRBV28

DNA: TGTGCCAGCTCACTTTCCACTCCTCCGGGGAATTCACCCCTCCACTTT
CDR3: CASSLSTPPGNSPLHF
size: few
D: .
J: TRBJ1-6
V: TRBV18

DNA: TGTGCCAGCATCGGGACAGGGCGGACCGGGGAGCTGTTTTTT
CDR3: CASIGTGRTGELFF
size: many
D: TRBD1
J: TRBJ2-2
V: TRBV6-5

DNA: TGTGCCTTAGCGAGTGGGCAGGGCACTGAAGCTTTCTTT
CDR3: CALASGQGTEAFF
size: many
D: .
J: TRBJ1-1
V: TRBV30

DNA: TGTGCCAGTAGTATAGCTCTGACTAACTATGGCTACACCTTC
CDR3: CASSIALTNYGYTF
size: many
D: .
J: TRBJ1-2
V: TRBV19

DNA: TGCAGTGCGACCAGGGGAGGGAACACTGAAGCTTTCTTT
CDR3: CSATRGGNTEAFF
size: .
D: .
J: TRBJ1-1
V: TRBV20-1

DNA: TGCAGTGTCAGGGGAGACAATCAGCCCCAGCATTTT
CDR3: CSVRGDNQPQHF
size: many
D: .
J: TRBJ1-5
V: TRBV20-1

DNA: TGTGCCAGCAGCCAGGGGACAGGGGGAGGTTCACCCCTCCACTTT
CDR3: CASSQGTGGGSPLHF
size: many
D: TRBD1
J: TRBJ1-6
V: TRBV12-3/TRBV12-4

DNA: TGCAGCGTTGAAGATGGGGGGGATGGAGAGACCCAGTACTTC
CDR3: CSVEDGGDGETQYF
size: .
D: TRBD2
J: TRBJ2-5
V: TRBV29-1

DNA: TGTGCCAGCAGCCAAGATACGGGGACCCAGTACTTC
CDR3: CASSQDTGTQYF
size: many
D: .
J: TRBJ2-5
V: TRBV4-2

DNA: TGTGCCAGCAGTTACTCAGGACTCCGGGGAGGTGAGACCCAGTACTTC
CDR3: CASSYSGLRGGETQYF
size: few
D: .
J: TRBJ2-5
V: TRBV6-5

DNA: TGTGCCAGCAGTCGAACAGGGGGCGAGACCTACGAGCAGTACTTC
CDR3: CASSRTGGETYEQYF
size: .
D: TRBD1
J: TRBJ2-7
V: TRBV11-2

DNA: TGCAGTGCTAGTCGTCGGGGCTCCTATAATTCACCCCTCCACTTT
CDR3: CSASRRGSYNSPLHF
size: many
D: .
J: TRBJ1-6
V: TRBV20-1

DNA: TGTGCCAGCATATCGGGACAGGGAAATGAGCAGTTCTTC
CDR3: CASISGQGNEQFF
size: .
D: TRBD1
J: TRBJ2-1
V: TRBV6-2/TRBV6-3

DNA: TGCAGTGCTACCCTAGAACAGAGCAATCAGCCCCAGCATTTT
CDR3: CSATLEQSNQPQHF
size: many
D: .
J: TRBJ1-5
V: TRBV20-1

DNA: TGCGCCAGCAGCTTGGATGACGGGTACGAGCAGTACTTC
CDR3: CASSLDDGYEQYF
size: many
D: .
J: TRBJ2-7
V: TRBV5-1

DNA: TGTGCCAGCAGCCCCCCCGAGTTGAACTATGGCTACACCTTC
CDR3: CASSPPELNYGYTF
size: many
D: .
J: TRBJ1-2
V: TRBV28

DNA: TGTGCCAGCAGACGCGGACAGGGTCTCCACGAGCAGTACTTC
CDR3: CASRRGQGLHEQYF
size: .
D: TRBD1
J: TRBJ2-7
V: TRBV6-1

DNA: TGTGCCAGCAGCCCTTATAATGGGGCCCAGTACTTC
CDR3: CASSPYNGAQYF
size: few
D: .
J: TRBJ2-5
V: TRBV7-3

DNA: TGTGCCAGCAGTGAAGAAATCCAGGGCGAGCAGTACTTC
CDR3: CASSEEIQGEQYF
size: many
D: .
J: TRBJ2-7
V: TRBV6-1

DNA: TGCGCCAGCAGCCAAGAGAGACAGGGTCTGGGTGGCTACACCTTC
CDR3: CASSQERQGLGGYTF
size: .
D: TRBD1
J: TRBJ1-2
V: TRBV4-3

DNA: TGTGCCCACCGGGGTGAGGGGATGAACACTGAAGCTTTCTTT
CDR3: CAHRGEGMNTEAFF
size: many
D: .
J: TRBJ1-1
V: TRBV6-1

DNA: TGTGCCAGCAGTCCGTGGACAGCCACCGGGCCTGGAAACACCATATATTTT
CDR3: CASSPWTATGPGNTIYF
size: many
D: .
J: TRBJ1-3
V: TRBV28